The text below deals with one T cell receptor beta chain. Here immunoSEQ multiplex PCR was the method, and the copy in TCRdb shows in-frame clones only, minus some. The sample has approximately 360,000 clones; roughly 90% are singletons. The data were obtained in a study of blood T cell repertoires in COVID-19. Overall study context: PBMCs, B-cell-depleted T cells, or T cells provided the cDNA or gDNA that made up the material.

The germline V gene has CDR1 SGDLS and CDR2 YYNGEE. V was shortened by 5 bases and J by 3 bases, with 12 bases between the two germline ends. The CDR3 has 15 residues. This receptor was taken from a young woman with acute COVID-19. This chain uses TRBV9 with TRBJ1-6; possible D gene TRBD1, 5 bases. Sequenced sample: PBMCs or T cells enriched from blood (not recorded which). The CDR3 bases are TGTGCCAGCAGTTCCAGGGCGGACTATAATTCACCCCTCCACTTT. It specifies CASSSRADYNSPLHF. The full variable domain, rest sourced from reference TRBV9 and TRBJ1-6, is DSGVTQTPKHLITATGQRVTLRCSPRSGDLSVYWYQQSLDQGLQFLIQYYNGEERAKGNILERFSAQQFPDLHSELNLSSLELGDSALYFCASSSRADYNSPLHFGNGTRLTVT.